These 10 T cell receptor beta chains originate from one sample sequenced in a study of OX40 agonist ivuxolimab in advanced cancers. Profiled with immunoSEQ multiplex PCR; TCRdb holds only in-frame clones, not every one. The sample consists of approximately 20,000 clones, 75% to 85% of them appearing once. The sequencing used CD4+ or CD8+ T cells sorted from blood, collected in a trial of the OX40 agonist ivuxolimab. These receptors came from an adult with an advanced solid tumor such as melanoma, head and neck, liver or kidney cancer.

V gene TRBV7-9 combines with J gene TRBJ2-1; 12 nucleotides agree with TRBD2. There are 15 residues in the CDR3. Germline CDR1 SEHNR, CDR2 FQNEAQ (reference sequence). The V and J ends lost 5 bases and 5 bases, in that order; junction bases with no gene match: 4. The CDR3 region has the DNA TGTGCCAGCAGCCTACTAGCGGGGGGCAACAATGAGCAGTTCTTC. This translates into CASSLLAGGNNEQFF.

The chain is built from TRBV6-6 and TRBJ2-7; 10 positions agree with TRBD1. The CDR3 has 13 residues. V lost 5 bases and J lost 5; bases outside the gene matches: 3. Germline loops: CDR1 MNHNY, CDR2 SVGAGI (reference sequence). The CDR3 is CASSGTGDNEQYF. The CDR3, as DNA: TGTGCCAGCAGTGGGACAGGGGATAACGAGCAGTACTTC.

The chain joins TRBV6-6 to TRBJ2-5, with 9 bases that match TRBD1. Germline loops: CDR1 MNHNY, CDR2 SVGAGI (reference sequence). The J segment lost 3 bases and the V segment lost 2 bases, leaving 4 bases of the junction unmatched. The CDR3 spans 15 residues. The CDR3 sequence is CASSYHTGGKETQYF. Written as DNA, the CDR3 is TGTGCCAGCAGTTACCATACAGGGGGCAAAGAGACCCAGTACTTC.

The rearrangement uses TRBV27 and TRBJ1-2; perhaps TRBD1 as D (5 bases). Germline V gives CDR1 MNHEY, CDR2 SMNVEV (reference sequence). The CDR3 has 18 residues. The germline V and J ends were trimmed by 1 base and 8 bases, with 26 bases remaining between them. CDR3 nucleotide sequence: TGTGCCAGCAGTTTATTATGGGGCAGACTTCCCCCTACGGAGGGCTACACCTTC. Residues: CASSLLWGRLPPTEGYTF.

V usage is TRBV6-4 and J usage is TRBJ1-1; 8 bases agree with TRBD1. Germline lookup yields CDR1 MRHNA and CDR2 SNTAGT. V was pared by 1 base and J by 1 base, with 11 bases of the junction left unmatched. The CDR3 covers 18 residues. The CDR3 is CASSDFDQGARGNTEAFF. Written as DNA, the CDR3 is TGTGCCAGCAGTGACTTCGACCAGGGGGCGCGGGGGAACACTGAAGCTTTCTTT.

This clone appeared a few times. V is TRBV7-8 and J is TRBJ2-2; D tentatively fits TRBD1 or TRBD2 (5 bases each). From germline, CDR1 is SGHVS and CDR2 FQNEAQ. The CDR3 has 14 residues. V gave up 5 bases and J gave up 5 bases, with 12 bases separating them. The CDR3 sequence: CASSPRGATGELFF. CDR3 nucleotide sequence: TGTGCCAGCAGCCCTCGAGGGGCTACCGGGGAGCTGTTTTTT.

Written as DNA, the CDR3 is TGTGCCAGCAGCGATCACCTTTCGTCGGGCCCGGCGGGGGAGACCCAGTACTTC. Protein product: CASSDHLSSGPAGETQYF. The chain couples TRBV9 to TRBJ2-5; maybe TRBD2 (6 bases). The CDR3 has 18 amino acids. Germline CDR1 is SGDLS and CDR2 is YYNGEE. Trimming removed 3 bases at V and 5 bases at J, with 26 bases between. The whole variable domain, remainder taken from reference TRBV9 and TRBJ2-5, is DSGVTQTPKHLITATGQRVTLRCSPRSGDLSVYWYQQSLDQGLQFLIQYYNGEERAKGNILERFSAQQFPDLHSELNLSSLELGDSALYFCASSDHLSSGPAGETQYFGPGTRLLVL.

The chain links TRBV19 to TRBJ2-1; 14 bases fit TRBD2. This CDR3 has 16 residues. Per germline, CDR1 LNHDA and CDR2 SQIVND (reference sequence). The V segment lost 5 bases and the J segment 7 bases; nucleotides outside the gene matches: 7. The CDR3: CASSPGGLAGVNEQFF. The CDR3 DNA reads TGTGCCAGTAGTCCGGGGGGACTAGCGGGGGTAAATGAGCAGTTCTTC.

The rearrangement uses TRBV6-1 and TRBJ2-1; 7 positions match TRBD1. CDR3 size: 16 residues. V shed 4 bases, J shed 2 bases, and the junction held 8 bases outside the gene matches. Germline V CDR1 and CDR2: MNHNS, SASEGT. CDR3 bases: TGTGCCAGCAGTGGGTTCCGAACAGGGGCCTACAATGAGCAGTTCTTC. It yields the protein CASSGFRTGAYNEQFF.

The genes are TRBV13 and TRBJ1-2; maybe TRBD1 (6 bases). Germline V gene lookup returns CDR1 PRHDT and CDR2 FYEKMQ (reference sequence). V was shortened by 5 bases and J by 2 bases, with 12 bases between the two germline ends. The CDR3 extends over 14 amino acids. The DNA for the CDR3 is TGTGCCAGCAGCCGGGACACGGTAAACTATGGCTACACCTTC. Its translation is CASSRDTVNYGYTF. Filled out from reference TRBV13 and TRBJ1-2, the complete variable domain reads AAGVIQSPRHLIKEKRETATLKCYPIPRHDTVYWYQQGPGQDPQFLISFYEKMQSDKGSIPDRFSAQQFSDYHSELNMSSLELGDSALYFCASSRDTVNYGYTFGSGTRLTVV.